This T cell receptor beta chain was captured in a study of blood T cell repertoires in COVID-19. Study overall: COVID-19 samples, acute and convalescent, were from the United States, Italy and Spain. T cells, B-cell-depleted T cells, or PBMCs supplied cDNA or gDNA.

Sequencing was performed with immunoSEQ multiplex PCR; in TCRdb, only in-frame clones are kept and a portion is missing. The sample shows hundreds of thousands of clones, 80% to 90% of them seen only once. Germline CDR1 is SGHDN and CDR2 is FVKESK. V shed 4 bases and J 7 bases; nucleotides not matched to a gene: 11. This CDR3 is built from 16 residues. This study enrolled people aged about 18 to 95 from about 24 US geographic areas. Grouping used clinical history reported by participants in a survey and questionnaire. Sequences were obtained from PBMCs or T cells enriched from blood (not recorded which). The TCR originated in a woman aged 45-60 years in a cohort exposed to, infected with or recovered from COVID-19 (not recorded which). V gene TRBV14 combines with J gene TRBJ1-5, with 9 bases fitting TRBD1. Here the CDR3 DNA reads TGTGCCAGCAGCCTTACACCACAGGGGGCAAGGCAGCCCCAGCATTTT. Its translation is CASSLTPQGARQPQHF.